One and the same sample provided the 8 T cell receptor beta chains below, sequenced in a study of blood T cells in healthy people across ages. It was with a sample-barcoded 5' primer and a J-beta primer mix that a second PCR of about 7 to 12 cycles was run. TCRdb reprocessed the 5' RACE reads via MiXCR and lists one record per CDR3 protein. Of under 2,000,000 distinct CDR3 sequences listed, 40% to 55% are singletons. The specimen sequenced was blood. These receptors all stem from a woman in her thirties or forties in good health.

The CDR3 loop is CATSRDRTGYGTDTQYF. The CDR3 nucleotides read TGTGCCACCAGCAGAGATCGAACAGGGTACGGCACAGATACGCAGTATTTT. The rearrangement joins TRBV15 to TRBJ2-3; perhaps TRBD1 as D (6 bases). The CDR3 covers 17 residues. Germline CDR1 reads LNHNV; CDR2 reads YYDKDF (reference sequence). Between the trimmed V and J ends, which lost 0 bases and 1 base, there was a span of 14 bases.

The gene calls are TRBV28 and TRBJ1-2; 8 positions agree with TRBD1. The CDR3 consists of 15 residues. Germline CDR1 reads MDHEN; CDR2 reads SYDVKM. V dropped 6 bases and J dropped 5; count of bases not matched to a gene: 11. The CDR3 loop reads CASRSPGRGPYGYTF. CDR3 in DNA: TGTGCCAGCAGATCCCCGGGCAGGGGGCCGTATGGCTACACCTTC.

The chain combines TRBV27 with TRBJ2-1; 7 nucleotides align to TRBD2. The CDR3 is made up of 15 amino acids. V lost 8 bases to trimming and J lost 4 bases; unmatched junction nucleotides: 11. Germline values: CDR1 MNHEY, CDR2 SMNVEV (reference sequence). The DNA of the CDR3 is TGTGCCAGCGGCCCTCTGCAAGCGGGGTACAATGAGCAGTTCTTC. Amino acid sequence: CASGPLQAGYNEQFF.

The chain combines TRBV13 with TRBJ1-5; D is uncertain. Germline V gives CDR1 PRHDT, CDR2 FYEKMQ (reference sequence). The CDR3 contains 15 residues. The V end was cut by 5 bases, the J end by 1 base, with 12 bases between. The DNA of the CDR3 is TGTGCCAGCAGCCAAAGTGGTAGAAGCAATCAGCCCCAGCATTTT. Residues: CASSQSGRSNQPQHF.

On this clonotype: A read error may account for a junction end that differs from germline. This sequence joins TRBV7-8 and TRBJ2-1; D possibly corresponds to TRBD1 (5 bases). CDR3 length equals 13 residues. Germline values: CDR1 SGHVS, CDR2 FQNEAQ. Here the CDR3 DNA reads TGTGCCTGCAGCTTATGGACATGGGATGAGCAGTTCTTC. Amino acids: CACSLWTWDEQFF.

The gene calls are TRBV6-5 and TRBJ2-3, with 13 bases matching TRBD2. The CDR3 is made up of 16 amino acids. Germline assignment: CDR1 MNHEY and CDR2 SVGAGI. J lost 2 bases, V lost 7 bases, and 6 bases had no gene match. As DNA, the CDR3 is TGTGCCAGCAACCGACTAGCGGGGGGCCTCACAGATACGCAGTATTTT. Amino acid sequence: CASNRLAGGLTDTQYF.

The J gene is TRBJ2-3, the V gene TRBV28, with a possible D match to TRBD2 (6 bases). The CDR3 runs to 15 residues. Looked up from germline, CDR1 is MDHEN and CDR2 is SYDVKM. V was shortened by 2 bases and J by 2 bases, with 11 bases between the two germline ends. CDR3 region: CASSLGGQTTDTQYF. In DNA form, the CDR3 reads TGTGCCAGCAGTTTAGGAGGGCAGACCACAGATACGCAGTATTTT.

This chain uses TRBV20-1 with TRBJ1-2, with TRBD1 matching over 9 bases. In germline, CDR1 is DFQATT, CDR2 SNEGSKA (reference sequence). J lost 3 bases, V lost 2 bases, and 4 bases had no gene match. The CDR3 sequence is 14 residues long. CDR3 DNA sequence: TGCAGTGCTAGAAACAGGGGGCAGGACTATGGCTACACCTTC. Its protein is CSARNRGQDYGYTF.